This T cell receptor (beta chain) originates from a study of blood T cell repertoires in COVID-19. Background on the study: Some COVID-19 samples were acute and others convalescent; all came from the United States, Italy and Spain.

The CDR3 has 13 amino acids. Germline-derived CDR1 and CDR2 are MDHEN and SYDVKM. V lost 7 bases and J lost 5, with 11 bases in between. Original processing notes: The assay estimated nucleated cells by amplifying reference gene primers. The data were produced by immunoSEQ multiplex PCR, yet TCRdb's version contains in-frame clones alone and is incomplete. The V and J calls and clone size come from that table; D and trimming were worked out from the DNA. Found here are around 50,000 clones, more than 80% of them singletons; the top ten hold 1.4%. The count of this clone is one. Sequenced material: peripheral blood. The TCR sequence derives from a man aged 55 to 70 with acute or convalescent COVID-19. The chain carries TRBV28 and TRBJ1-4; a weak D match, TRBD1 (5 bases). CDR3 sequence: CASKRGPNEKLFF. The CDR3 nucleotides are TGTGCCAGCAAAAGGGGCCCGAATGAAAAACTGTTTTTT. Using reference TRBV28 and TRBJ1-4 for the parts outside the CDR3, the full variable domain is DVKVTQSSRYLVKRTGEKVFLECVQDMDHENMFWYRQDPGLGLRLIYFSYDVKMKEKGDIPEGYSVSREKKERFSLILESASTNQTSMYLCASKRGPNEKLFFGSGTQLSVL.